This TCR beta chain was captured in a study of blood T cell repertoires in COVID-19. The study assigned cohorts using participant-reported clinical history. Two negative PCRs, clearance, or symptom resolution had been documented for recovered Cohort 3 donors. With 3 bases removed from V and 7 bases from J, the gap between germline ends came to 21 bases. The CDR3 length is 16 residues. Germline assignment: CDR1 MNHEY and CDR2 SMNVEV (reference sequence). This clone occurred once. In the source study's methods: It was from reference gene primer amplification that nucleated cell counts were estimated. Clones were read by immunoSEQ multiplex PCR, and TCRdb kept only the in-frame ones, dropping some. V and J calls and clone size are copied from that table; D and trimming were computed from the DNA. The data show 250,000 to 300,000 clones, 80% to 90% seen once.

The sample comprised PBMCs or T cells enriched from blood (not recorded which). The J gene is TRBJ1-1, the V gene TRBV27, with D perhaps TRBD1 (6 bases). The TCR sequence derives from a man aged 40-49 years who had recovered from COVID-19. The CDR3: CASSFQPQGPYYEAFF. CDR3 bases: TGTGCCAGCAGTTTCCAGCCTCAGGGGCCCTACTATGAAGCTTTCTTT.